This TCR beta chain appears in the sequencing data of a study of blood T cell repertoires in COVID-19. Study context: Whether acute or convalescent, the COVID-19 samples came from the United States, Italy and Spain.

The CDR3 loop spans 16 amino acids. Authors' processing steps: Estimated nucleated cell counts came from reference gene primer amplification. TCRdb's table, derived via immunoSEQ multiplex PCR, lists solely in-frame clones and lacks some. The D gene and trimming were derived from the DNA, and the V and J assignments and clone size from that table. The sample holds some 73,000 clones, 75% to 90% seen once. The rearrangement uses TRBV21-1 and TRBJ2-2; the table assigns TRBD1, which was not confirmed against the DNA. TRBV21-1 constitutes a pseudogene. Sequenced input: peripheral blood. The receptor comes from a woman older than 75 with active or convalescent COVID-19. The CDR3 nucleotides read TGTGCCAGCAGCAAACTGAAGACAGGGAACACCGGGGAGCTGTTTTTT. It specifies CASSKLKTGNTGELFF.